Following are 25 T cell receptor beta chains from one sample sequenced in a study of immune evolution from preneoplasia to lung adenocarcinoma (dated by TCRdb to about 2021). The library came from the immunoSEQ multiplex PCR assay. TCRdb limited this immuneACCESS table to in-frame rearrangements with V and J called. A share of clones is missing; checked studies link under half to unresolved V genes, and the rest is unexplained. This sample holds about 2,000 clones; about 85% were observed only once. The ten largest make up about a fifth of the sample. The specimen was FFPE adjacent normal lung tissue. The receptors were gathered from a person between 60 and 79 years old with lung adenocarcinoma.

The chain is built from TRBV5-1 and TRBJ2-3, with TRBD2 matching 8 bases. V was clipped by 2 bases and J by 1 base; unmatched bases: 3. The CDR3 consists of 15 residues. In germline, CDR1 is SGHRS, CDR2 YFSETQ. The CDR3 DNA sequence: TGCGCCAGCAGCTTTGCGGGGGGAGGCACAGATACGCAGTATTTT. Protein: CASSFAGGGTDTQYF.

A few counts support this clone. The chain carries TRBV5-1 and TRBJ2-2; 12 bases map to TRBD2. Germline V gives CDR1 SGHRS, CDR2 YFSETQ. J was trimmed by 5 bases and V by 7 bases; bases with no gene match: 0. The CDR3 contains 13 residues. This chain's CDR3 is CASGTSGTGELFF. The DNA of the CDR3 is TGCGCCAGCGGGACTAGCGGGACCGGGGAGCTGTTTTTT.

The rearrangement joins TRBV18 to TRBJ2-7, with 7 bases lining up with TRBD1. Germline CDR1 is KGHSH and CDR2 is LQKENI. The CDR3 runs 15 residues. Trimming removed 3 bases from V and 4 bases from J; junction bases left unmatched: 9. DNA of the CDR3: TGTGCCAGCTCACCCGCCGGGACAGTAGGGTACGAGCAGTACTTC. It yields the protein CASSPAGTVGYEQYF.

This sequence joins TRBV4-2 and TRBJ1-1; 10 bases align to TRBD1. Germline lookup yields CDR1 LGHNA and CDR2 YNFKEQ. Losses at the gene ends were 4 bases for V and 4 bases for J; bases not matched to a gene: 6. This CDR3 is 15 amino acids long. The CDR3 here is CASSPDRGLGTEAFF. The CDR3 region has the DNA TGTGCCAGCAGCCCCGACAGGGGGCTGGGCACTGAAGCTTTCTTT.

CDR3 loop: CAISDVGTRSSTDTQYF. CDR3 sequence (DNA): TGTGCCATCAGTGATGTAGGGACGCGATCTAGCACAGATACGCAGTATTTT. The V and J genes are TRBV10-3 and TRBJ2-3, with D perhaps given as TRBD1 or TRBD2 (5 bases each). Germline values: CDR1 ENHRY, CDR2 SYGVKD. This CDR3 has 17 residues. V was pared by 3 bases and J by 0 bases, with 16 bases between.

The sample holds a few counts of this clone. The rearrangement links TRBV6-5 to TRBJ1-4; D remains ambiguous. This CDR3 has 14 amino acids. V lost 10 bases and J 2 bases, leaving 14 bases between the germline ends. Germline V gene sequence: CDR1 MNHEY, CDR2 SVGAGI. This chain's CDR3 is CATRKGSTNEKLFF. CDR3 DNA: TGTGCCACCCGAAAGGGCTCCACTAATGAAAAACTGTTTTTT.

The chain combines TRBV5-4 with TRBJ1-6; tentatively, D is TRBD1 (6 bases). Germline CDR1 reads SGHNT; CDR2 reads YYREEE (reference sequence). The CDR3 has 15 amino acids. Trimming removed 1 base from V and 3 bases from J, with 8 bases in between. CDR3 nucleotides: TGTGCCAGCAGCTTGACAGGGTTCTATAATTCACCCCTCCACTTT. Encoded protein: CASSLTGFYNSPLHF.

This rearrangement joins TRBV1 to TRBJ1-3; the D call of TRBD1 is as the table states it, not checked on the DNA. TRBV1 is reported as a pseudogene. The CDR3 runs 16 residues. The CDR3, as DNA: TGCACCAGCAGCCCCTTCAGGGCTCATCCTGGAAACACCATATATTTT. The encoded protein is CTSSPFRAHPGNTIYF.

This sequence joins TRBV5-6 and TRBJ2-7, with 7 bases fitting TRBD1. There are 16 residues in the CDR3. Germline lookup yields CDR1 SGHDT and CDR2 YYEEEE. The V segment lost 2 bases and the J segment 0 bases; nucleotides outside the gene matches: 8. CDR3 protein: CASSFGSGGFSYEQYF. Written as DNA, the CDR3 is TGTGCCAGCAGCTTTGGGTCAGGGGGTTTCTCCTACGAGCAGTACTTC.

The chain recombines TRBV2 with TRBJ1-2; possible D gene TRBD1, 6 bases. This CDR3 contains 15 residues. Trimming cost V 6 bases and J 6 bases, with 20 bases left between them. CDR1 SNHLY and CDR2 FYNNEI come from the germline V gene. The chain's CDR3 is CASSPEGGGWNGYTF. In DNA, the CDR3 is TGTGCCAGCAGCCCCGAAGGGGGAGGTTGGAATGGCTACACCTTC.

This clone came up once. This chain uses TRBV30 with TRBJ2-7; 13 positions match TRBD2. Trimming cost V 2 bases and J 6 bases; bases outside gene matches: 4. CDR3 size: 14 residues. Germline V gene data show CDR1 as GTSNPN and CDR2 as SVGIG (reference sequence). The CDR3 sequence is CAWSRLAGGSEQYF. CDR3 DNA: TGTGCCTGGAGTCGACTAGCGGGAGGTTCCGAGCAGTACTTC.

This clone was seen more than once but under ten times. This rearrangement joins TRBV6-4 to TRBJ2-3; TRBD2 agrees at 10 bases. Germline CDR1 MRHNA, CDR2 SNTAGT. V shed 5 bases and J 4 bases; nucleotides not matched to a gene: 12. The CDR3 consists of 17 residues. The DNA for the CDR3 is TGTGCCAGCAGTCCGAGCGGGGGGGCTTCTTTCTCAGATACGCAGTATTTT. Translating gives CASSPSGGASFSDTQYF.

The chain couples TRBV5-4 to TRBJ2-1, with TRBD2 matching over 9 bases. V dropped 2 bases and J dropped 1; count of bases not matched to a gene: 1. Germline V gene lookup returns CDR1 SGHNT and CDR2 YYREEE (reference sequence). This CDR3 spans 15 amino acids. CDR3 bases: TGTGCCAGCAGCTTTAGCGGGGGTTCCTACAATGAGCAGTTCTTC. It codes for CASSFSGGSYNEQFF.

The J gene is TRBJ2-3, the V gene TRBV27; 14 bases map to TRBD2. J lost 8 bases, V lost 2 bases, and 12 bases had no gene match. The CDR3 consists of 18 residues. Germline CDR1 reads MNHEY; CDR2 reads SMNVEV (reference sequence). The CDR3 sequence: CASSLSFPGLAGVGTQYF. As DNA, the CDR3 is TGTGCCAGCAGTTTAAGCTTCCCGGGACTAGCGGGGGTTGGTACGCAGTATTTT.

CDR3 loop: CASSGGTGGADNSPLHF. CDR3 bases: TGTGCCAGCAGCGGGGGGACAGGGGGCGCGGATAATTCACCCCTCCACTTT. V is TRBV9 and J is TRBJ1-6; TRBD1 matches at 12 bases. Germline lookup yields CDR1 SGDLS and CDR2 YYNGEE. V lost 3 bases, J lost 5 bases, and 6 bases stayed unmatched. The CDR3 is made up of 17 amino acids.

The chain links TRBV5-4 to TRBJ1-2; D unclear. Per the germline V gene, CDR1 is SGHNT and CDR2 is YYREEE (reference sequence). CDR3 size: 13 residues. The V gene lost 5 bases and the J gene lost 4 bases, with 12 bases spanning the gap. The CDR3 reads CASSSRTLYGYTF. The CDR3 bases are TGTGCCAGCAGTTCGAGAACCCTCTATGGCTACACCTTC.

The V gene is TRBV7-3, the J gene TRBJ2-7; possibly TRBD1 for D (5 bases). V lost 2 bases and J 3 bases, leaving 20 bases between the germline ends. Per germline, CDR1 SGHTA and CDR2 FQGTGA. This CDR3 has 17 residues. The CDR3 coding sequence is TGTGCCAGCAGCTTATCCGTAGGGTGGGGCAGCATCTACGAGCAGTACTTC. It is translated as CASSLSVGWGSIYEQYF.

This chain connects TRBV15 to TRBJ2-7, with D perhaps TRBD1 (6 bases). The CDR3 contains 14 residues. V dropped 4 bases and J dropped 5 bases, with 15 bases sitting between them. Germline assignment: CDR1 LNHNV and CDR2 YYDKDF (reference sequence). DNA of the CDR3: TGTGCCACCAGCAATTCCGGGACATTCGACGAGCAGTACTTC. Translation gives CATSNSGTFDEQYF.

The rearrangement links TRBV25-1 to TRBJ1-6; tentatively, D is TRBD1 (5 bases). This CDR3 region has 16 residues. Trimming took off 4 bases at V and 2 bases at J, with 12 bases between the two ends. CDR1 is MGHDK, CDR2 SYGVNS, per germline. The CDR3 loop is CASSGRVAAYNSPLHF. The CDR3 DNA reads as TGTGCCAGCAGTGGCAGGGTAGCGGCCTATAATTCACCCCTCCACTTT.

CDR3 coding DNA: TGCGCCAGCAGCCCGGGCCTTACCGGGGAGCTGTTTTTT. Translating gives CASSPGLTGELFF. The chain uses TRBV5-1 and TRBJ2-2; unclear D gene. The germline V gene has CDR1 SGHRS and CDR2 YFSETQ. CDR3 length: 13 residues. V lost 4 bases to trimming and J lost 5 bases, with 9 bases between them.

This chain links TRBV4-1 with TRBJ2-7; D perhaps matches TRBD1 (5 bases). CDR3 length: 15 residues. V gave up 0 bases and J gave up 3 bases, with 12 bases separating them. CDR1 is MGHRA and CDR2 is YSYEKL in the germline V gene. The CDR3 coding sequence is TGCGCCAGCAGCCAAGAGGGGCGCGGTATCTACGAGCAGTACTTC. It is translated as CASSQEGRGIYEQYF.

The chain links TRBV27 to TRBJ2-1, with 8 bases lining up with TRBD2. From germline, CDR1 is MNHEY and CDR2 SMNVEV (reference sequence). V trimming: 5 bases; J trimming: 6 bases; junction bases outside the gene matches: 15. The CDR3 sequence is 17 residues long. CDR3 loop: CASSHPRLSGVVNEQFF. The CDR3 region has the DNA TGTGCCAGCAGTCACCCCCGACTTAGCGGGGTCGTCAATGAGCAGTTCTTC.

This chain uses TRBV21-1 with TRBJ2-5; TRBD1 was called by the table and not checked on the DNA. TRBV21-1 counts as a pseudogene. The CDR3 runs 17 residues. This CDR3 reads CASSKSLAAREQETQYF. The CDR3 bases are TGTGCCAGCAGCAAAAGTCTTGCGGCCAGGGAACAAGAGACCCAGTACTTC.

This rearrangement joins TRBV23-1 to TRBJ2-6; D remains ambiguous. Being an ORF, TRBV23-1 has a function that is uncertain. This CDR3 contains 12 residues. The CDR3 protein is CAQQSRANVLTF. The CDR3, as DNA: TGCGCGCAACAAAGTCGGGCCAACGTCCTGACTTTC.

The V call is TRBV29-1, the J call TRBJ2-1; maybe TRBD1 (6 bases). CDR3 length: 11 amino acids. Trimming stripped 5 bases from V and 9 bases from J, with 11 bases between. CDR1 and CDR2 from the germline V gene are SQVTM and ANQGSEA. CDR3 coding DNA: TGCAGCGTTAATCGACAGGTTGAGCAGTTCTTC. This sequence encodes CSVNRQVEQFF.